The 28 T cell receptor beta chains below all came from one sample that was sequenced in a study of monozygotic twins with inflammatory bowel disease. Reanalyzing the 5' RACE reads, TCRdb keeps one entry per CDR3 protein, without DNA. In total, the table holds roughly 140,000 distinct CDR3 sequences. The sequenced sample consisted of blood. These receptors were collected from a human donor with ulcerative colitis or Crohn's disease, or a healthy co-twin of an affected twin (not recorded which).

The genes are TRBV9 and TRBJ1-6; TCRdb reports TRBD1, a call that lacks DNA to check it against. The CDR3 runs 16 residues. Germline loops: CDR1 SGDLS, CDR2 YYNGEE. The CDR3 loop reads CASSGPQGARNSPLHF.

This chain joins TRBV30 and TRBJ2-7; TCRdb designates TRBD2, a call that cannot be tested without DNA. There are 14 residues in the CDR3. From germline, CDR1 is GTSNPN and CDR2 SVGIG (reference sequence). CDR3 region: CAWRRGEPGDEQYF.

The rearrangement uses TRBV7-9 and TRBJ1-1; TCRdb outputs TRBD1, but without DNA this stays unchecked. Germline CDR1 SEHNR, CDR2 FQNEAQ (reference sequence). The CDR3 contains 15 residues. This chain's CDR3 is CASSTDRQGNTEAFF.

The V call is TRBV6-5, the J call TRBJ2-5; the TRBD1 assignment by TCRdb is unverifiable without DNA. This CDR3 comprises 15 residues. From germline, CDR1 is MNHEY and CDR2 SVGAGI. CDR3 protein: CASSYSRTGGETQYF.

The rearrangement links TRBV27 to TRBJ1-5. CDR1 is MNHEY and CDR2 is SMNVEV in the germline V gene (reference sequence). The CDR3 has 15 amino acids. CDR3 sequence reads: CASSLGLGFNQPQHF.

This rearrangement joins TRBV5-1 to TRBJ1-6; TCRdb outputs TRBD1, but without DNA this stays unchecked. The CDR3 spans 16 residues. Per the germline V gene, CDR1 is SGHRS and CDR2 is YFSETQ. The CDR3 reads CASSLAGGQLNSPLHF.

The CDR3 is CASSGTGTSGYNEQFF. The chain joins TRBV10-1 to TRBJ2-1; TCRdb picks TRBD2, but there is no DNA to check that call. Germline loops: CDR1 WNHNN, CDR2 SYGVQD (reference sequence). The CDR3 has 16 amino acids.

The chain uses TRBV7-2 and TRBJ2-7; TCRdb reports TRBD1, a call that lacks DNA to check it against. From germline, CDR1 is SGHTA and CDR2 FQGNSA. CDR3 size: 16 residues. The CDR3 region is CASSLFHTGFRDEQYF.

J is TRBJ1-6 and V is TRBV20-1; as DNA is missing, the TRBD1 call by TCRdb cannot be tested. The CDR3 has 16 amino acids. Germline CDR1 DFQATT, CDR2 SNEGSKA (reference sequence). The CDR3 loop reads CSARDLGTGSNSPLHF.

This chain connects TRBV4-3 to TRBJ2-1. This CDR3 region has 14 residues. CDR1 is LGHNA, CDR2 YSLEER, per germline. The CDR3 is CASSQKDGYNEQFF.

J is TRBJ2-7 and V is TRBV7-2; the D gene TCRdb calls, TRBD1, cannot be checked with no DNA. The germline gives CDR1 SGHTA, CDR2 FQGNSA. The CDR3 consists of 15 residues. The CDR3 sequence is CASSHRDRGTYEQYF. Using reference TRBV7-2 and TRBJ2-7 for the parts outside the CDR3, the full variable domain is GAGVSQSPSNKVTEKGKDVELRCDPISGHTALYWYRQSLGQGLEFLIYFQGNSAPDKSGLPSDRFSAERTGGSVSTLTIQRTQQEDSAVYLCASSHRDRGTYEQYFGPGTRLTVT.

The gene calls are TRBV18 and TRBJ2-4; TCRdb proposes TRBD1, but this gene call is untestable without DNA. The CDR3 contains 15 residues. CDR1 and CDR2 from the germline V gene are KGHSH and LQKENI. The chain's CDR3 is CASSPGTGPEHIQYF.

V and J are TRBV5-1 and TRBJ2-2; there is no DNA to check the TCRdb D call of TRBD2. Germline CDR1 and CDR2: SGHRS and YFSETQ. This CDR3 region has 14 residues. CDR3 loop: CASSSGTPTGELFF.

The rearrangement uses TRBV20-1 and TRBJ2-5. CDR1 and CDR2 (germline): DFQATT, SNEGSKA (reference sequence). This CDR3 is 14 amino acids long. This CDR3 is CSARVGLARETQYF.

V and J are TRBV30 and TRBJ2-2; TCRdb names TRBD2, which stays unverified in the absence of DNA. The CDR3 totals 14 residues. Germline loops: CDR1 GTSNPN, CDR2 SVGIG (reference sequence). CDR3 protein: CAWSDPGPSAELFF.

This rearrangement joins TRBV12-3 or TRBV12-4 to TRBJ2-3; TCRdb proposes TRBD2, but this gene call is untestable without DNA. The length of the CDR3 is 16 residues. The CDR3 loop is CASRRSGTAYTDTQYF.

CDR3 in amino acids: CASSTRGGGLYNEQFF. This rearrangement joins TRBV6-2 or TRBV6-3 to TRBJ2-1; lacking DNA, the TRBD1 call made by TCRdb goes unchecked. CDR1 MNHEY and CDR2 SVGEGT come from the germline V gene. The CDR3 contains 16 residues.

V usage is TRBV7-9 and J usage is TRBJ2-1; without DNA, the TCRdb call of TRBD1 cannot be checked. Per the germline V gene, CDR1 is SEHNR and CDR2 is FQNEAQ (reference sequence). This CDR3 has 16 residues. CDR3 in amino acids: CASSLVGDRSYNEQFF.

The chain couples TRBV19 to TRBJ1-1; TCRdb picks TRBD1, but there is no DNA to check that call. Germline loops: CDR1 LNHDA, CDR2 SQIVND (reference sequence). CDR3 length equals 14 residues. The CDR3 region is CASSIRDRNTEAFF.

This CDR3 is CASSSFGELFF. This chain connects TRBV5-4 to TRBJ2-2. This CDR3 has 11 amino acids. Germline CDR1 SGHNT, CDR2 YYREEE (reference sequence).

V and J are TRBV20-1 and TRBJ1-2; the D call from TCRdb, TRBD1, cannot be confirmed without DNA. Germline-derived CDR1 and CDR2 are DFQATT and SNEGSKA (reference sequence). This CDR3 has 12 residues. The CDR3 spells CSANRRGYGYTF.

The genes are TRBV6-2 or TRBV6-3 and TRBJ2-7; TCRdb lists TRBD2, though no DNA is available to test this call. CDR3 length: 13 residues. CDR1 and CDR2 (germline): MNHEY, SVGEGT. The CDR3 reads CASMLAGLNEQYF.

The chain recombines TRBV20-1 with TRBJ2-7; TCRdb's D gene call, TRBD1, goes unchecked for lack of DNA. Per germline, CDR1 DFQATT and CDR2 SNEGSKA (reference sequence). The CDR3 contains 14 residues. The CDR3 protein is CSASEGAYSYEQYF.

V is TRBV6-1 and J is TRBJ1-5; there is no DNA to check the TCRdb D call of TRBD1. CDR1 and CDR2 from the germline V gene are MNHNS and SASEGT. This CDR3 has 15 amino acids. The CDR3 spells CASSPMGGADQPQHF.

CDR3 loop: CSVSQGGKNIQYF. The rearrangement uses TRBV29-1 and TRBJ2-4; the TCRdb D gene call, TRBD1, has no DNA to confirm it. CDR3 size: 13 residues. Germline loops: CDR1 SQVTM, CDR2 ANQGSEA.

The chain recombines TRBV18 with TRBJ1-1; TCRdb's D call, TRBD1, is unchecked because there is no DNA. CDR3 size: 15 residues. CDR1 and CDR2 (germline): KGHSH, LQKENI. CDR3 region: CASSPMGQGHTEAFF.

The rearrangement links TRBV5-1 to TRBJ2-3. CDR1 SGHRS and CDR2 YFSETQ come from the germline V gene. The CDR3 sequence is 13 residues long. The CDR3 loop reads CASSLEGGDTQYF.

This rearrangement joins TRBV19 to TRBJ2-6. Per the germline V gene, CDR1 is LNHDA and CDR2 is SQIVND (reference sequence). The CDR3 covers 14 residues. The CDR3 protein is CASSFDSGANVLTF.